The 17 T cell receptor beta chains reported below all come from one sample, sequenced in a study of T-cell reconstitution after alpha-beta-depleted transplantation in children. The TCRbeta library incorporated unique molecular identifiers. TCRdb independently ran MiXCR on the PCR reads; one entry per CDR3 protein. In the table there are more than 200,000 distinct CDR3 sequences, around 9.2% of which are singletons. The sequenced sample was PBMCs, mostly from graft donor cells, obtained 360 days after TCRalphabeta/CD19-depleted stem cell transplant. The receptor source for this set is a male patient aged 2 to 10 who had a stem cell transplant for acute myeloid leukemia, so the T cells may come from the graft donor.

This clonotype was detected only a few times. The chain links TRBV7-6 to TRBJ2-5; possibly TRBD1 for D (6 bases). Per the germline V gene, CDR1 is SGHVS and CDR2 is FNYEAQ. The CDR3 is 14 amino acids. The V end lost 5 bases, the J end lost 4 bases, and 14 bases lay between the germline ends. Here the CDR3 reads CASSKGHIGETQYF. As DNA, the CDR3 is TGTGCCAGCAGCAAGGGACATATTGGAGAGACCCAGTACTTC.

The chain uses TRBV12-3 or TRBV12-4 and TRBJ2-7, with TRBD1 matching 7 bases. This CDR3 is 13 amino acids long. The trim removed 0 bases at V and 7 bases at J, leaving 3 bases unmatched. Here the CDR3 DNA reads TGTGCCAGCAGTTTAGCGCCCAGGGGGGAGCAGTACTTC. Translated: CASSLAPRGEQYF.

This clonotype has at least ten counts. The rearrangement uses TRBV20-1 and TRBJ2-7; D not certain. This CDR3 is built from 13 residues. CDR1 and CDR2 from the germline V gene are DFQATT and SNEGSKA (reference sequence). With 0 bases removed from V and 3 bases from J, the gap between germline ends came to 9 bases. This CDR3 reads CSAREGFSYEQYF. CDR3 nucleotides: TGCAGTGCTAGAGAGGGATTCAGCTACGAGCAGTACTTC.

Only a few counts were recorded for this clonotype. The chain recombines TRBV27 with TRBJ1-2; D possibly corresponds to TRBD1 (5 bases). Germline CDR1 and CDR2: MNHEY and SMNVEV (reference sequence). The CDR3 sequence is 16 residues long. V lost 5 bases to trimming and J lost 4 bases, with 20 bases between them. CDR3 in DNA: TGTGCCAGCAGTCGTCAGGGAGGGGAAGGGAGCTATGGCTACACCTTC. It specifies CASSRQGGEGSYGYTF.

This clonotype has ten or more counts. The chain joins TRBV27 to TRBJ2-1; D call uncertain. V lost 5 bases to trimming and J lost 2 bases, with 1 base between them. The CDR3 extends over 11 amino acids. Germline V gene data show CDR1 as MNHEY and CDR2 as SMNVEV (reference sequence). CDR3 nucleotide sequence: TGTGCCAGCAGTACCTACAATGAGCAGTTCTTC. This encodes CASSTYNEQFF.

This sequence joins TRBV4-3 and TRBJ2-3, with D unclear. The CDR3 covers 12 residues. Per germline, CDR1 LGHNA and CDR2 YSLEER. Trimming cost V 10 bases and J 3 bases, with 11 bases left between them. CDR3 nucleotides: TGCGCCAACCGCAGAGGAACAGATACGCAGTATTTT. It encodes CANRRGTDTQYF.

This clonotype was picked up a small number of times. CDR3 bases: TGTGCCAGCAGCCAACACGTAGCGGGAGCTGGCGAGCAGTACTTC. Translated, it gives CASSQHVAGAGEQYF. The gene calls are TRBV4-2 and TRBJ2-7; 9 bases map to TRBD2. The V gene end was trimmed by 2 bases and the J gene end by 6 bases; junction bases not matched to a gene: 8. CDR3 length: 15 amino acids. Germline-derived CDR1 and CDR2 are LGHNA and YNFKEQ.

This clonotype was counted a few times. The V call is TRBV7-6, the J call TRBJ1-3; the D gene is possibly TRBD1 (5 bases). V lost 2 bases and J lost 0, with 11 bases in between. Germline assignment: CDR1 SGHVS and CDR2 FNYEAQ. The CDR3 extends over 16 amino acids. In DNA form, the CDR3 reads TGTGCCAGCAGCTTATCCGCAGGGACCTCTGGAAACACCATATATTTT. Encoded protein: CASSLSAGTSGNTIYF.

This chain uses TRBV20-1 with TRBJ2-3; 9 bases agree with TRBD2. V shed 0 bases and J 0 bases; nucleotides not matched to a gene: 10. From germline, CDR1 is DFQATT and CDR2 SNEGSKA (reference sequence). CDR3 length equals 18 residues. The CDR3 DNA follows: TGCAGTGCTAGAGATCTTGGTCGGCGGGAGGGTAGCACAGATACGCAGTATTTT. Translated: CSARDLGRREGSTDTQYF.

The V and J genes are TRBV7-2 and TRBJ1-5; D gene ambiguous. V gave up 2 bases and J gave up 5 bases, with 10 bases separating them. The CDR3 sequence is 14 residues long. CDR1 and CDR2 from the germline V gene are SGHTA and FQGNSA. CDR3 in DNA: TGTGCCAGCAGCTTACTGGCGGAGTATCAGCCCCAGCATTTT. It specifies CASSLLAEYQPQHF.

This clonotype was detected many times. The CDR3 sequence: CASNPSGTGHNEQFF. CDR3 in DNA: TGTGCCAGCAACCCCTCTGGGACAGGACACAATGAGCAGTTCTTC. The chain couples TRBV9 to TRBJ2-1; TRBD1 matches 8 bases. The V segment lost 6 bases and the J segment 5 bases; nucleotides outside the gene matches: 10. The germline V gene has CDR1 SGDLS and CDR2 YYNGEE. The CDR3 loop spans 15 amino acids.

The chain uses TRBV12-3 or TRBV12-4 and TRBJ2-4; D is perhaps TRBD1 (5 bases). CDR3 size: 15 residues. V lost 6 bases to trimming and J lost 0 bases, with 12 bases between them. The CDR3 nucleotides are TGTGCCAGCAGACCAGGGCCTCTAGCCAAAAACATTCAGTACTTC. It translates to CASRPGPLAKNIQYF.

The chain employs TRBV7-2 and TRBJ1-5; D unclear. This CDR3 is 16 amino acids long. Germline CDR1 is SGHTA and CDR2 is FQGNSA. Trimming pared 5 bases from V and 2 bases from J, leaving 16 bases between. CDR3 region: CASSQPPGLGNQPQHF. The DNA of the CDR3 is TGTGCCAGCAGCCAACCGCCGGGGTTGGGCAATCAGCCCCAGCATTTT. The full variable domain, with the rest looked up from reference TRBV7-2 and TRBJ1-5, is GAGVSQSPSNKVTEKGKDVELRCDPISGHTALYWYRQSLGQGLEFLIYFQGNSAPDKSGLPSDRFSAERTGGSVSTLTIQRTQQEDSAVYLCASSQPPGLGNQPQHFGDGTRLSIL.

This clonotype was counted ten times or more. CDR3 residues: CASSTDRGEQYV. Here the CDR3 DNA reads TGTGCCAGCAGTACTGACAGGGGCGAGCAGTACGTC. The chain combines TRBV28 with TRBJ2-7, with TRBD1 matching over 8 bases. CDR3 length: 12 residues. Germline V gives CDR1 MDHEN, CDR2 SYDVKM. Losses at the gene ends were 5 bases for V and 6 bases for J; bases not matched to a gene: 3.

This clonotype was seen more than once but under ten times. V and J are TRBV30 and TRBJ2-7, with TRBD1 identical over 7 bases. This CDR3 spans 13 amino acids. Germline lookup yields CDR1 GTSNPN and CDR2 SVGIG (reference sequence). J gave up 3 bases and V 4 bases, and 6 bases lay outside the gene matches. CDR3 in amino acids: CAWMGQINYEQYF. The CDR3 DNA follows: TGTGCCTGGATGGGACAGATAAACTACGAGCAGTACTTC.

The chain has TRBV11-1 and TRBJ2-1; D is unclear. In germline, CDR1 is SGHAT, CDR2 FQDESV (reference sequence). V lost 1 base to trimming and J lost 0 bases, with 16 bases between them. The CDR3 is made up of 18 amino acids. The CDR3 reads CASSLVKGTSSSYNEQFF. The DNA of the CDR3 is TGTGCCAGCAGCTTAGTTAAGGGTACATCGAGCTCCTACAATGAGCAGTTCTTC.

The sample holds many counts of this clonotype. V and J are TRBV20-1 and TRBJ2-5; D might be TRBD2 (5 bases). Germline CDR1 is DFQATT and CDR2 is SNEGSKA (reference sequence). Between the trimmed V and J ends, which lost 3 bases and 2 bases, there was a span of 10 bases. The CDR3 contains 13 residues. Here the CDR3 DNA reads TGCAGTGCTAGTTCTAGCTTTCAAGAGACCCAGTACTTC. Translated, it gives CSASSSFQETQYF.